These 20 T cell receptor beta chains came from one sample sequenced in a study of blood T cell repertoires in COVID-19. Generated by immunoSEQ multiplex PCR, the TCRdb table keeps only in-frame clones and is missing some. The data contain roughly 180,000 clones, approximately 85% of them singletons. The source material was peripheral blood. These receptors all stem from a woman aged 60-70 years with acute or convalescent COVID-19.

The chain employs TRBV18 and TRBJ1-2; D is possibly TRBD1 (5 bases). Germline-derived CDR1 and CDR2 are KGHSH and LQKENI. Trimming shortened V by 2 bases and J by 1 base, and 20 bases separated the two germline ends. The CDR3 contains 18 residues. The CDR3 loop reads CASSPNLPLQGDNYGYTF. The CDR3 bases are TGTGCCAGCTCACCAAACCTCCCCTTGCAGGGCGATAACTATGGCTACACCTTC.

The chain uses TRBV19 and TRBJ2-2, with 9 positions matching TRBD2. CDR3 length: 16 amino acids. Trimming took 4 bases from V and 5 from J; bases not matched to a gene: 8. Germline V gene lookup returns CDR1 LNHDA and CDR2 SQIVND (reference sequence). The CDR3 sequence: CASSKPDSGGTGELFF. CDR3 sequence (DNA): TGTGCCAGTAGTAAGCCGGACAGCGGGGGGACCGGGGAGCTGTTTTTT.

The chain has TRBV29-1 and TRBJ1-1, with D unclear. V lost 6 bases, J lost 1 base, and 9 bases lay in between. This CDR3 spans 12 amino acids. Germline CDR1 reads SQVTM; CDR2 reads ANQGSEA. The CDR3 loop reads CSVQTANTEAFF. In DNA form, the CDR3 reads TGCAGCGTGCAGACTGCGAACACTGAAGCTTTCTTT.

The chain joins TRBV19 to TRBJ2-4; D possibly corresponds to TRBD1 (5 bases). V shed 8 bases and J shed 16 bases, with 21 bases lying between them. This CDR3 is 12 amino acids long. Germline V gene sequence: CDR1 LNHDA, CDR2 SQIVND (reference sequence). The CDR3 spells CASLTPDNRAYF. CDR3 DNA sequence: TGTGCCAGTTTGACGCCGGACAACCGCGCCTACTTC.

The chain couples TRBV6-1 to TRBJ2-3, with 11 bases that match TRBD2. Germline-derived CDR1 and CDR2 are MNHNS and SASEGT. V was pared by 4 bases and J by 3 bases, with 6 bases of the junction left unmatched. The length of the CDR3 is 16 residues. CDR3 coding DNA: TGTGCCAGCAGTGTCCAGCTAGCGGGAGGAACAGATACGCAGTATTTT. Translated: CASSVQLAGGTDTQYF.

The chain is built from TRBV29-1 and TRBJ2-7; unclear D gene. This CDR3 comprises 11 residues. CDR1 SQVTM and CDR2 ANQGSEA come from the germline V gene. Trimming left V 7 bases short and J 6 bases short, with 13 bases between. Here the CDR3 reads CSATQAGEQYV. The CDR3 region has the DNA TGCAGCGCGACCCAGGCAGGCGAGCAGTACGTC.

This chain connects TRBV5-1 to TRBJ1-1; D is ambiguous. The germline V and J ends were trimmed by 2 bases and 11 bases, with 13 bases remaining between them. Germline V gene sequence: CDR1 SGHRS, CDR2 YFSETQ. The CDR3 sequence is 12 residues long. CDR3 in amino acids: CASSLGGEQAFF. The DNA for the CDR3 is TGCGCCAGCAGCTTAGGTGGGGAGCAGGCTTTCTTT.

Concerning this clone itself: Other nucleotide sequences in the sample specify the same CDR3. CDR3 protein: CASSVAGGSYNEQFF. The DNA for the CDR3 is TGTGCCAGCAGCGTAGCGGGAGGGTCCTACAATGAGCAGTTCTTC. This chain connects TRBV9 to TRBJ2-1, with TRBD2 matching over 8 bases. Germline V lookup: CDR1 SGDLS, CDR2 YYNGEE. The CDR3 runs 15 residues. Trimming at V came to 0 bases and at J to 1 base, leaving 0 bases not matched to a gene.

The chain carries TRBV6-4 and TRBJ2-1; 16 nucleotides line up with TRBD2. The CDR3 covers 22 residues. V gave up 2 bases and J gave up 6 bases; unmatched junction bases: 19. Germline V gene sequence: CDR1 MRHNA, CDR2 SNTAGT. The CDR3, as DNA: TGTGCCAGCAGTGACACCCAAGCGCCCGGGACTAGCGGGAGGGCCCTCTCCAATGAGCAGTTCTTC. Translated: CASSDTQAPGTSGRALSNEQFF.

This clone was detected only once. The V call is TRBV25-1, the J call TRBJ2-1, with D maybe TRBD2 (6 bases). The CDR3 length is 17 residues. Germline-derived CDR1 and CDR2 are MGHDK and SYGVNS. Trimming stripped 1 base from V and 0 bases from J, with 13 bases between. CDR3 protein: CASSESAGPSSYNEQFF. CDR3 nucleotides: TGTGCCAGCAGTGAATCCGCGGGGCCAAGCTCCTACAATGAGCAGTTCTTC.

The chain recombines TRBV19 with TRBJ1-2; possibly TRBD1 for D (6 bases). Germline loops: CDR1 LNHDA, CDR2 SQIVND (reference sequence). This CDR3 region has 14 residues. V shed 5 bases and J shed 7 bases, with 17 bases lying between them. The CDR3, as DNA: TGTGCCAGTAGTCCCAGGGGTCTTCCCTCTGGCTACACCTTC. The encoded protein is CASSPRGLPSGYTF. The whole variable domain, filled in from reference TRBV19 and TRBJ1-2, reads DGGITQSPKYLFRKEGQNVTLSCEQNLNHDAMYWYRQDPGQGLRLIYYSQIVNDFQKGDIAEGYSVSREKKESFPLTVTSAQKNPTAFYLCASSPRGLPSGYTFGSGTRLTVV.

The chain links TRBV6-1 to TRBJ1-2; TRBD1 is a possible D gene (6 bases). CDR1 is MNHNS and CDR2 is SASEGT in the germline V gene. The CDR3 sequence is 15 residues long. The V and J ends lost 2 bases and 8 bases respectively, with 18 bases between them. The CDR3 sequence is CASSETYRALGGYTF. CDR3 coding DNA: TGTGCCAGCAGTGAAACTTACAGGGCCCTAGGGGGCTACACCTTC.

The J gene is TRBJ2-3, the V gene TRBV14; 10 nucleotides align to TRBD2. In germline, CDR1 is SGHDN, CDR2 FVKESK. The J segment lost 2 bases and the V segment lost 0 bases, leaving 11 bases of the junction unmatched. CDR3 length equals 19 residues. The CDR3 nucleotides are TGTGCCAGCAGCCAAGATCGTCCCGGGCTAGCGGGGGCCACAGATACGCAGTATTTT. As protein: CASSQDRPGLAGATDTQYF. Full variable domain (outside the CDR3, taken from reference TRBV14 and TRBJ2-3): EAGVTQFPSHSVIEKGQTVTLRCDPISGHDNLYWYRRVMGKEIKFLLHFVKESKQDESGMPNNRFLAERTGGTYSTLKVQPAELEDSGVYFCASSQDRPGLAGATDTQYFGPGTRLTVL.

A word on this clone: This CDR3 is also generated by other DNA sequences in the sample. The rearrangement links TRBV19 to TRBJ2-1; 7 nucleotides line up with TRBD2. The CDR3 spans 13 residues. Germline-derived CDR1 and CDR2 are LNHDA and SQIVND (reference sequence). V dropped 3 bases and J dropped 9; count of bases not matched to a gene: 5. CDR3 DNA: TGTGCCAGTAGTATTGGGGGAGGGTTTGAGCAGTTCTTC. Encoded protein: CASSIGGGFEQFF.

V usage is TRBV5-1 and J usage is TRBJ1-5, with D uncertain. V lost 0 bases, J lost 4 bases, and 11 bases lay in between. The germline CDR1 and CDR2 sequences are SGHRS and YFSETQ. The CDR3 has 15 residues. The CDR3 here is CASSLGDTGNQPQHF. The CDR3 region has the DNA TGCGCCAGCAGCTTGGGAGACACGGGGAATCAGCCCCAGCATTTT.

Only one count was recorded for this clone. This chain links TRBV11-3 with TRBJ2-3; TRBD2 aligns across 11 bases. J lost 4 bases, V lost 4 bases, and 10 bases had no gene match. Germline CDR1 is SGHNT and CDR2 is YENEEA. This CDR3 spans 17 amino acids. The CDR3 nucleotides read TGTGCCAGCAGCTCTCAACTAGCGGGAGTAGGGGCAGATACGCAGTATTTT. This encodes CASSSQLAGVGADTQYF.

The chain uses TRBV28 and TRBJ1-2; D call uncertain. Germline V CDR1 and CDR2: MDHEN, SYDVKM. CDR3 length: 11 amino acids. V lost 10 bases and J 5 bases, leaving 11 bases between the germline ends. CDR3 region: CATMRGYGYTF. The CDR3 bases are TGTGCCACCATGCGGGGATATGGCTACACCTTC.

This clone has a single count. At one end the junction does not follow the germline gene, possibly because of a read error. V gene TRBV6-6 combines with J gene TRBJ2-7, with D possibly being TRBD1 (6 bases). Germline V gene data show CDR1 as MNHNY and CDR2 as SVGAGI (reference sequence). The length of the CDR3 is 14 residues. DNA for the CDR3: TGTGCCAGCAGCTCTGGGACATCCTCCAACGAGCAGTACTTC. Translation gives CASSSGTSSNEQYF.

This clone has only one observation. This chain's CDR3 is CASSEGAGAPNEQFF. CDR3 nucleotide sequence: TGTGCCAGCAGTGAAGGGGCAGGGGCGCCCAATGAGCAGTTCTTC. The chain recombines TRBV2 with TRBJ2-1; D may be TRBD1 (6 bases). V lost 1 base to trimming and J lost 6 bases, with 13 bases between them. The CDR3 extends over 15 amino acids. The germline V gene encodes CDR1 SNHLY and CDR2 FYNNEI. The whole variable domain, filled in from reference TRBV2 and TRBJ2-1, reads EPEVTQTPSHQVTQMGQEVILRCVPISNHLYFYWYRQILGQKVEFLVSFYNNEISEKSEIFDDQFSVERPDGSNFTLKIRSTKLEDSAMYFCASSEGAGAPNEQFFGPGTRLTVL.

J is TRBJ1-2 and V is TRBV3-1 (or the pseudogene TRBV3-2); D is uncertain. Germline CDR1 and CDR2: LGHDT and YNNKEL (reference sequence). This CDR3 is built from 15 residues. Between the trimmed V and J ends, which lost 5 bases and 3 bases, there was a span of 16 bases. The CDR3 nucleotides are TGTGCCAGCAGCGCCCGGACCGGGATCTACTATGGCTACACCTTC. This gives the protein CASSARTGIYYGYTF.